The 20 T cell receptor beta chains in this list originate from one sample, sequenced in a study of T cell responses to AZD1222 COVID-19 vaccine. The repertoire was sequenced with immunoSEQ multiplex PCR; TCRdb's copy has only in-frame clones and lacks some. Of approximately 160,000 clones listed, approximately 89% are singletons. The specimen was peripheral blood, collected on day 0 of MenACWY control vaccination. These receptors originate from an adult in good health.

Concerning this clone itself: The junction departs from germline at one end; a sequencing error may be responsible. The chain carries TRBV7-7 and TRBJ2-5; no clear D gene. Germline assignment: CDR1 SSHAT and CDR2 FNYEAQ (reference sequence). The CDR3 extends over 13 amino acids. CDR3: CASSLRLRETQYF. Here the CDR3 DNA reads TGTGCTAGCAGCTTACGCCTCAGGGAGACCCAGTACTTC.

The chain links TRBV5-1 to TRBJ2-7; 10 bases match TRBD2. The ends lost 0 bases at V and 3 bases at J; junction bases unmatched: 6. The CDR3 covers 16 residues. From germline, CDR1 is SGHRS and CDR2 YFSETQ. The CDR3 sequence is CASSLALAGVNYEQYF. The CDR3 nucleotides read TGCGCCAGCAGCTTGGCTCTAGCGGGAGTAAACTACGAGCAGTACTTC.

The CDR3 DNA follows: TGTGCCAGCTCACCAGGGGGGGGACCAACATCTTCCTACGAGCAGTACTTC. This encodes CASSPGGGPTSSYEQYF. J is TRBJ2-7 and V is TRBV18; 7 bases align to TRBD2. V shed 2 bases, J shed 1 base, and the junction held 11 bases outside the gene matches. The CDR3 is made up of 17 amino acids. Germline assignment: CDR1 KGHSH and CDR2 LQKENI.

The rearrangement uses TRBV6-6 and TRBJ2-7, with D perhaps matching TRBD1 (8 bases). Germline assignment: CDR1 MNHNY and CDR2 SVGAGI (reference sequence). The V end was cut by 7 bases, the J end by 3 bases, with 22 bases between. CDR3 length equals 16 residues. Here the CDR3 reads CASKPPRQGRDYEQYF. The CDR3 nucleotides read TGTGCCAGCAAACCCCCCCGACAGGGGAGGGACTACGAGCAGTACTTC.

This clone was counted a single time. The CDR3 sequence: CASSLVSRATGYGYTF. Here the CDR3 DNA reads TGCGCCAGCAGCTTGGTATCCAGGGCTACCGGCTATGGCTACACCTTC. The rearrangement uses TRBV5-1 and TRBJ1-2, with D possibly being TRBD1 (5 bases). Deletions cut 0 bases from V and 4 bases from J, with 16 bases between. The CDR3 totals 16 residues. Germline CDR1 and CDR2: SGHRS and YFSETQ.

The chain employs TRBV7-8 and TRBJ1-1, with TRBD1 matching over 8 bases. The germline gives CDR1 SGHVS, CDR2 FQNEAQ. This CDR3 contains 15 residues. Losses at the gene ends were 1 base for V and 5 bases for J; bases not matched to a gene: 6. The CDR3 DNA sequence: TGTGCCAGCAGCTTAGTTCCAGGGGGCTGGACTGAAGCTTTCTTT. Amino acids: CASSLVPGGWTEAFF.

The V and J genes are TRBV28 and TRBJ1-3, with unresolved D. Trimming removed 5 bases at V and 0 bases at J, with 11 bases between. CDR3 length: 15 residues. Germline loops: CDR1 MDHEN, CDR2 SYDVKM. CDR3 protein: CASSRQPVSGNTIYF. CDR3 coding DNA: TGTGCCAGCAGTCGCCAGCCCGTCTCTGGAAACACCATATATTTT.

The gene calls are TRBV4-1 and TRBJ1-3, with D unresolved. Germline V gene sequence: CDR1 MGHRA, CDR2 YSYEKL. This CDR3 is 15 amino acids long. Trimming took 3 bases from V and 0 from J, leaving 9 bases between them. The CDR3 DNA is TGCGCCAGCAGCCAGACGCAGGACTCTGGAAACACCATATATTTT. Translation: CASSQTQDSGNTIYF.

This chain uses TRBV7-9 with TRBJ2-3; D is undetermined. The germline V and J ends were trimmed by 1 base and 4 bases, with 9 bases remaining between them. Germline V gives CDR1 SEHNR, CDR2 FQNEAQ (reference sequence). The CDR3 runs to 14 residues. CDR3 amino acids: CASSLEGFSDTQYF. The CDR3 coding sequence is TGTGCCAGCAGCTTAGAAGGGTTTTCAGATACGCAGTATTTT.

In nucleotides, the CDR3 is TGTGCCAGCAGTCCCTTCTTGATTAAAAAAGCGCCTTTCTACGAGCAGTACTTC. As protein: CASSPFLIKKAPFYEQYF. The rearrangement uses TRBV14 and TRBJ2-7; no firm D call. Looked up from germline, CDR1 is SGHDN and CDR2 is FVKESK. The ends were cut back, 6 bases at V and 3 bases at J, with 27 bases in the middle. This CDR3 contains 18 residues.

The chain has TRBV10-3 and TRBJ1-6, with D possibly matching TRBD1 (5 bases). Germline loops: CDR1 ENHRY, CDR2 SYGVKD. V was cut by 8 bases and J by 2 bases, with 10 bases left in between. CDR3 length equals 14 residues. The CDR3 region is CAIGEGAYNSPLHF. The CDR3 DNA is TGTGCCATCGGAGAAGGGGCCTATAATTCACCCCTCCACTTT.

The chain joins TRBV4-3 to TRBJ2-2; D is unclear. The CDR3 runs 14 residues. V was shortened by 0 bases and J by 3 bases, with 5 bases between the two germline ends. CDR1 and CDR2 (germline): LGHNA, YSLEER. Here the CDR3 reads CASSQDLYTGELFF. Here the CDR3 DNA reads TGCGCCAGCAGCCAAGATTTGTACACCGGGGAGCTGTTTTTT.

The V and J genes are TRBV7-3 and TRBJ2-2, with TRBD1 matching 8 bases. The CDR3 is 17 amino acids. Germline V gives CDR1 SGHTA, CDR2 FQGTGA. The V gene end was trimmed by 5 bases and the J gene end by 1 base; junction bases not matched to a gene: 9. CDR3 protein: CASSPTGGTGNTGELFF. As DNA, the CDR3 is TGTGCCAGCAGCCCCACCGGCGGGACAGGGAACACCGGGGAGCTGTTTTTT.

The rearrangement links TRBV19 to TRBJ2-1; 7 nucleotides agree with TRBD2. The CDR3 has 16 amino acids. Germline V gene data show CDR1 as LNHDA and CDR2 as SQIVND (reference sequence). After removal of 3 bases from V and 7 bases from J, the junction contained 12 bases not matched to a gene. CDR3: CASSMRSGVGVNEQFF. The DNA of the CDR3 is TGTGCCAGTAGTATGCGGAGCGGGGTGGGCGTAAATGAGCAGTTCTTC. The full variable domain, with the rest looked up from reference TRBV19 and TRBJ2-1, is DGGITQSPKYLFRKEGQNVTLSCEQNLNHDAMYWYRQDPGQGLRLIYYSQIVNDFQKGDIAEGYSVSREKKESFPLTVTSAQKNPTAFYLCASSMRSGVGVNEQFFGPGTRLTVL.

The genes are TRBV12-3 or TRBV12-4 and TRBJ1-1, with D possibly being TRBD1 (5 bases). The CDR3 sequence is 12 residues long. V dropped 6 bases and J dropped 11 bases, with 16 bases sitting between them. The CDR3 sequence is CASRPGVMSAFF. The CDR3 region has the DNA TGTGCCAGCAGACCGGGGGTCATGAGCGCTTTCTTT.

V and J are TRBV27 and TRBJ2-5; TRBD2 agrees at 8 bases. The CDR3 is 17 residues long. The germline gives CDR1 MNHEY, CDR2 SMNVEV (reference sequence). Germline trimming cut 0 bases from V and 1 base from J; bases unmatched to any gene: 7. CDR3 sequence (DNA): TGTGCCAGCAGTTTATCGTGGCTAGCGGGTCTCCAAGAGACCCAGTACTTC. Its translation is CASSLSWLAGLQETQYF.

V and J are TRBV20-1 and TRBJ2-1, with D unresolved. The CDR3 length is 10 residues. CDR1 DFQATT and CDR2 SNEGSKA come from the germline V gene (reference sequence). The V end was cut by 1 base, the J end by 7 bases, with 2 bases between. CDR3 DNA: TGCAGTGCTAGAGTGAATGAGCAGTTCTTC. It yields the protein CSARVNEQFF.

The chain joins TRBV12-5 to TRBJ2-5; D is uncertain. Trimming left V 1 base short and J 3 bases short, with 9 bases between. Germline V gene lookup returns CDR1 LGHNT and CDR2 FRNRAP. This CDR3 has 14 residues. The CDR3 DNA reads TGTGCTAGTGGTTTGGGCCAGGCTGAAGAGACCCAGTACTTC. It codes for CASGLGQAEETQYF.

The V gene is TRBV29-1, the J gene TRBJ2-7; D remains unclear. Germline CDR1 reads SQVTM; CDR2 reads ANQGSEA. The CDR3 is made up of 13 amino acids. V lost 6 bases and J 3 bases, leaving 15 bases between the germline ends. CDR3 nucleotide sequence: TGCAGCGTCAGTAGGGAATGGGACTACGAGCAGTACTTC. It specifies CSVSREWDYEQYF.

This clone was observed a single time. The CDR3 is CASSQGKASGINEQFF. The CDR3 bases are TGTGCCAGCAGCCAAGGGAAGGCTAGCGGGATTAATGAGCAGTTCTTC. The chain is built from TRBV4-2 and TRBJ2-1; 9 bases are a match to TRBD2. The CDR3 is 16 amino acids. Germline V lookup: CDR1 LGHNA, CDR2 YNFKEQ. Losses at the gene ends were 1 base for V and 7 bases for J; bases not matched to a gene: 8.